What follows is one TCR beta chain and its context. Antigen specificity is unknown. This entry is derived from a study of metastatic and nonmetastatic thyroid tumors. Study summary: Comparison of repertoires was carried out across blood and tumor or nodule tissue from malignant and benign thyroid patients. Notes on the study in general: Within blood and tumor, benign nodules reportedly had significantly lower TCR beta diversity than malignant thyroid tumors did.

Thyroid surgery had not been preceded by any treatment in any patient. The length of the CDR3 is 15 residues. In germline, CDR1 is SGHRS, CDR2 YFSETQ. After removal of 0 bases from V and 8 bases from J, the junction contained 9 bases not matched to a gene. As handled by the study authors: A distant-metastasis classifier for papillary thyroid cancer was built using CDR3 differences across clinicopathological groups. TCRdb re-called the PCR reads via MiXCR. V and J calls and clone size were set by TCRdb, not the authors. The data contain 22,000 or so clones, about a third of them singletons. Sequencing was carried out using blood. This clonotype was sampled from a male donor with papillary thyroid cancer or a benign thyroid nodule (not recorded which). Some clones in this sample may be carry-over from other donors' samples. This chain uses TRBV5-1 with TRBJ1-2, with 8 nucleotides matching TRBD1. The chain's CDR3 is CASSLGAGQGGGYTF. In DNA form, the CDR3 reads TGCGCCAGCAGCTTGGGTGCAGGACAGGGCGGCGGCTACACCTTC.